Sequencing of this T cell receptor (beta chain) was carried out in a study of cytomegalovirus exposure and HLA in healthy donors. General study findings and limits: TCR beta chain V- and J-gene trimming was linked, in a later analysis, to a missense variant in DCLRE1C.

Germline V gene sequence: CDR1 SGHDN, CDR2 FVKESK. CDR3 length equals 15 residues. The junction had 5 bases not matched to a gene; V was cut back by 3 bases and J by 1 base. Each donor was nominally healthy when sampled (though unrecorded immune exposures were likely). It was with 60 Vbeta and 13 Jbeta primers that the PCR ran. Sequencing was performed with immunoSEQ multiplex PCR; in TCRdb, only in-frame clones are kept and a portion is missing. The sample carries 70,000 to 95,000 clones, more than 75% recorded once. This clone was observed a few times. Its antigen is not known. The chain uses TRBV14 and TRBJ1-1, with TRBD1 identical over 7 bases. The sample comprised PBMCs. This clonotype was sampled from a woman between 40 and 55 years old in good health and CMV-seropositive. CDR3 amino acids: CASSQKGQTNTEAFF. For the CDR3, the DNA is TGTGCCAGCAGCCAGAAGGGACAGACGAACACTGAAGCTTTCTTT.